The 3 T cell receptor beta chains below come from one sample, sequenced in a study of OX40 agonist ivuxolimab in advanced cancers. This table comes from immunoSEQ multiplex PCR, and its TCRdb copy is limited to in-frame clones, with some not included. The table has 75,000 to 100,000 clones, around 88% seen once. The material was CD4+ or CD8+ T cells sorted from blood, obtained in a trial of the OX40 agonist ivuxolimab. Receptors originate from an adult with an advanced solid tumor such as melanoma, head and neck, liver or kidney cancer.

The rearrangement links TRBV29-1 to TRBJ1-2; 7 bases map to TRBD1. Germline V CDR1 and CDR2: SQVTM, ANQGSEA. Germline trimming cut 1 base from V and 7 bases from J; bases unmatched to any gene: 3. CDR3 length: 12 residues. The chain's CDR3 is CSVEVAGGGYTF. Written as DNA, the CDR3 is TGCAGCGTTGAAGTGGCAGGGGGTGGCTACACCTTC.

The rearrangement uses TRBV7-3 and TRBJ1-2; D may be TRBD1 (6 bases). From germline, CDR1 is SGHTA and CDR2 FQGTGA. This CDR3 is 12 amino acids long. With 8 bases removed from V and 4 bases from J, the gap between germline ends came to 11 bases. The DNA for the CDR3 is TGTGCCAGCTCTGGGACAAGCTATGGCTACACCTTC. Translated, it gives CASSGTSYGYTF.

The chain has TRBV2 and TRBJ2-2; D is undetermined. Germline V gene data show CDR1 as SNHLY and CDR2 as FYNNEI. The CDR3 is made up of 11 amino acids. V was cut by 2 bases and J by 6 bases, with 1 base left in between. CDR3 sequence: CASSEPGELFF. The CDR3, as DNA: TGTGCCAGCAGTGAACCCGGGGAGCTGTTTTTT.